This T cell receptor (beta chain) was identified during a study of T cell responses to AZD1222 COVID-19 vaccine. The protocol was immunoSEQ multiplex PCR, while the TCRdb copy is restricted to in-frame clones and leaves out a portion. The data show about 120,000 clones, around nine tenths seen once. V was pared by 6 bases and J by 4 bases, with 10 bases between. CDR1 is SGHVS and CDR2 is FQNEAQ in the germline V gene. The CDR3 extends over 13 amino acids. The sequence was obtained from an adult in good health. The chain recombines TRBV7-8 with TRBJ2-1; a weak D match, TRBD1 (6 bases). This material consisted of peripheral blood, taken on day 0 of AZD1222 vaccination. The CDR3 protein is CASSSQGYNEQFF. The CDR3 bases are TGTGCCAGCAGTTCACAGGGTTACAATGAGCAGTTCTTC.